This paragraph covers one TCR beta chain sequence. What it binds is not known. The data are from a study of T cell repertoires in ileal Crohn's disease. Study-wide context: All patients had surgery for stricturing (61%) or penetrating (about 39%) disease. The M6 sample came from neoterminal ileum during colonoscopy after surgery. The study, taken as a whole, reports: Compared with non-smokers, active smokers at surgery showed more clonal expansions.

Approximately 510 nanograms of biopsy DNA per sample underwent TCRB immunosequencing. TCRdb keeps only in-frame clones here, not all; method: immunoSEQ multiplex PCR. This table has more than 50,000 clones, 85% to 90% appearing once. Time point meaning: neoterminal ileum biopsy at postoperative endoscopy, about 6 months after surgery. Germline CDR1 reads SEHNR; CDR2 reads FQNEAQ (reference sequence). V dropped 9 bases and J dropped 4 bases, with 18 bases sitting between them. The CDR3 extends over 14 amino acids. This chain links TRBV7-9 with TRBJ1-2, with D maybe TRBD1 (5 bases). Sequencing was done on a sample of ileal tissue. The clonotype was recovered from an adult with Crohn's disease. The CDR3 DNA reads as TGTGCCAGTCAACAGGTCACTGGGCTCTATGGCTACACCTTC. Translation gives CASQQVTGLYGYTF.